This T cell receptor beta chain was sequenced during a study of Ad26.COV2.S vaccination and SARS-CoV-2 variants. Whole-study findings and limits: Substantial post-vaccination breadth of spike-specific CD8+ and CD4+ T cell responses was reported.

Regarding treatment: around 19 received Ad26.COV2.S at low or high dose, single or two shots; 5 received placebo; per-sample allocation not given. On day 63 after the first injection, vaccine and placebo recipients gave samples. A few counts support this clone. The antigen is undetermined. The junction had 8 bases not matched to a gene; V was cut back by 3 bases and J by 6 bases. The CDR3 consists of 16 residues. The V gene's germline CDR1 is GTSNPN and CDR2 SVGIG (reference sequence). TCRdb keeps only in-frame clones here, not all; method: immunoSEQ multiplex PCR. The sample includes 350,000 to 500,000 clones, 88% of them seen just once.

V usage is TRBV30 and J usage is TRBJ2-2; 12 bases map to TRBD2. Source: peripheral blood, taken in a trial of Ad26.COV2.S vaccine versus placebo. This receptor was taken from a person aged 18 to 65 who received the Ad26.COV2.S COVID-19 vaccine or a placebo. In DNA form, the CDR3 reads TGTGCCTGGAGGTTCAGGCTAGCGGGGGGGCCCGGGGAGCTGTTTTTT. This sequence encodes CAWRFRLAGGPGELFF.